This T cell receptor beta chain was obtained from a study of OX40 agonist ivuxolimab in advanced cancers. This clone was seen once. The assay was immunoSEQ multiplex PCR, and TCRdb's table has in-frame clones only and misses some. The table has 55,000 to 80,000 clones, 84% seen once. Germline V gives CDR1 MGHRA, CDR2 YSYEKL. The CDR3 contains 17 residues. This chain links TRBV4-1 with TRBJ2-5; unclear D gene. With the DNA end fitting TRBJ2-7 better, the J assignment may be wrong. The sample was CD4+ or CD8+ T cells sorted from blood, taken in a trial of the OX40 agonist ivuxolimab. The source of this sequence is an adult with an advanced solid tumor such as melanoma, head and neck, liver or kidney cancer. In nucleotides, the CDR3 is TGCGCCAGCAGCCAAGATCTAGGTTTTTGGGGTGACTACGAGCAGTACTTC. Translating it yields CASSQDLGFWGDYEQYF.